This T cell receptor (beta chain) was observed in a study of T cell responses to AZD1222 COVID-19 vaccine. About the study: Second-dose recipients at about 4 or about 12 weeks were treated as one pooled group. Study-wide results and caveats: Sampling that yielded the repertoires occurred only after the peak T cell response. Only a handful of people who got AZD1222 tested seropositive at baseline. The donor group comprised mostly white British people and more females; the analysis possibly underestimated clonal diversity.

Note on this clone: The antigen is undetermined.

The repertoire was sequenced with immunoSEQ multiplex PCR; TCRdb's copy has only in-frame clones and lacks some. The data show some 150,000 clones, about 90% seen once. Germline V gene lookup returns CDR1 LGHNT and CDR2 FRNRAP. The CDR3 runs 16 residues. The junction had 5 bases not matched to a gene; V was cut back by 2 bases and J by 2 bases. The source material was peripheral blood, sampled on day 0 of AZD1222 vaccination. This sequence joins TRBV12-5 and TRBJ2-2; 7 nucleotides agree with TRBD2. The sequence came from an adult in good health. The CDR3 DNA reads as TGTGCTAGTGGTTTGCCATCGGGGGGAAACACCGGGGAGCTGTTTTTT. It yields the protein CASGLPSGGNTGELFF.